The rows below give T cell receptor beta chains drawn from one sample of a study of cytomegalovirus exposure and HLA in healthy donors. Profiling relied on immunoSEQ multiplex PCR, and the TCRdb table lists in-frame clones only, not all of them. The sample has approximately 55,000 clones, 81% seen once. The sequenced sample was PBMCs. The receptors shown here come from a boy aged 5-17 years in good health and CMV-seropositive. Both conserved end residues are part of each CDR3. The order of the fields is clone size, D gene, J gene, V gene, CDR3 protein, CDR3 DNA. The D gene is left open where the match is weak. Where a row states a size, it is once, few, many or the class of an expanded clone; other rows omit it.

abundance: NA
d_gene: TRBD1
j_gene: TRBJ2-1
v_gene: TRBV4-2
CDR3aa: CASSQALSGTGYNEQFF
CDR3nt: TGTGCCAGCAGCCAAGCTCTCTCCGGGACAGGGTACAATGAGCAGTTCTTC

abundance: NA
d_gene: TRBD2
j_gene: TRBJ2-1
v_gene: TRBV6-1
CDR3aa: CASTGTSGGANEQFF
CDR3nt: TGTGCCAGCACCGGGACTAGCGGGGGGGCCAATGAGCAGTTCTTC

abundance: once
d_gene: NA
j_gene: TRBJ1-5
v_gene: TRBV7-8
CDR3aa: CASSLGRGQPQHF
CDR3nt: TGTGCCAGCAGCTTAGGGCGCGGTCAGCCCCAGCATTTT

abundance: NA
d_gene: NA
j_gene: TRBJ2-7
v_gene: TRBV7-9
CDR3aa: CASSKTGSPLEQYF
CDR3nt: TGTGCCAGCAGCAAGACCGGGAGCCCCCTCGAGCAGTACTTC

abundance: NA
d_gene: NA
j_gene: TRBJ2-6
v_gene: TRBV11-1
CDR3aa: CASSKGHSGANVLTF
CDR3nt: TGTGCCAGCTCTAAGGGACACTCTGGGGCCAACGTCCTGACTTTC

abundance: NA
d_gene: NA
j_gene: TRBJ1-5
v_gene: TRBV18
CDR3aa: CASSPTRHSNQPQHF
CDR3nt: TGTGCCAGCTCACCAACCAGGCATAGCAATCAGCCCCAGCATTTT

abundance: NA
d_gene: TRBD1
j_gene: TRBJ1-3
v_gene: TRBV11-2
CDR3aa: CASSTPGTGGDTIYF
CDR3nt: TGTGCCAGCAGCACCCCCGGGACAGGGGGAGACACCATATATTTT

abundance: once
d_gene: NA
j_gene: TRBJ2-7
v_gene: TRBV10-2
CDR3aa: CASSGGRNEQYF
CDR3nt: TGCGCCAGCAGTGGTGGGAGAAATGAGCAGTACTTC

abundance: NA
d_gene: NA
j_gene: TRBJ2-5
v_gene: TRBV12-2
CDR3aa: CASRLGGTQYF
CDR3nt: TGTGCAAGTCGCTTGGGAGGGACCCAGTACTTC

abundance: NA
d_gene: TRBD2
j_gene: TRBJ2-2
v_gene: TRBV27
CDR3aa: CASRLAGGPGELFF
CDR3nt: TGTGCCAGCCGACTAGCGGGGGGGCCGGGGGAGCTGTTTTTT

abundance: NA
d_gene: NA
j_gene: TRBJ2-5
v_gene: TRBV7-2
CDR3aa: CASSPPARETQYF
CDR3nt: TGTGCCAGCAGCCCCCCCGCCAGGGAGACCCAGTACTTC

abundance: NA
d_gene: TRBD1
j_gene: TRBJ1-2
v_gene: TRBV4-2
CDR3aa: CASSQVATGDGYTF
CDR3nt: TGTGCCAGCAGCCAAGTTGCGACAGGGGACGGCTACACCTTC

abundance: NA
d_gene: NA
j_gene: TRBJ1-2
v_gene: TRBV9
CDR3aa: CASSFGVGAAYGYTF
CDR3nt: TGTGCCAGCAGCTTCGGTGTTGGGGCGGCCTATGGCTACACCTTC

abundance: NA
d_gene: NA
j_gene: TRBJ1-4
v_gene: TRBV19
CDR3aa: CASSATSGTAFQKLFF
CDR3nt: TGTGCCAGTAGTGCTACTTCCGGGACTGCCTTTCAAAAACTGTTTTTT

abundance: once
d_gene: NA
j_gene: TRBJ2-5
v_gene: TRBV5-4
CDR3aa: CASSLAQVETQYF
CDR3nt: TGTGCCAGCAGCTTGGCTCAGGTGGAGACCCAGTACTTC

abundance: NA
d_gene: NA
j_gene: TRBJ2-3
v_gene: TRBV5-4
CDR3aa: CASSLSSGSTDTQYF
CDR3nt: TGTGCCAGCAGCTTGTCGTCGGGGAGCACAGATACGCAGTATTTT

abundance: NA
d_gene: TRBD1
j_gene: TRBJ2-3
v_gene: TRBV6-5
CDR3aa: CASSSRGTSPFTQYF
CDR3nt: TGTGCCAGCAGTTCCAGGGGGACATCCCCGTTTACGCAGTATTTT